This TCR beta chain was captured by sequencing in a study of blood T cell repertoires in COVID-19. Turning to the study itself: COVID-19 samples, acute and convalescent, were from the United States, Italy and Spain. PBMCs, B-cell-depleted T cells, or T cells provided the cDNA or gDNA that made up the material.

This clone has just a few counts. Under the authors' procedure: Reference gene primers were amplified, and this amplification served to estimate nucleated cell counts. This table comes from immunoSEQ multiplex PCR, and its TCRdb copy is limited to in-frame clones, with some not included. The D gene and trimming were derived from the DNA, and the V and J assignments and clone size from that table. The sample has approximately 100,000 clones, about four fifths seen once. Source material: peripheral blood. This receptor was identified in a woman of 80 years or more with active or convalescent COVID-19.

CDR3 sequence: CASSLTGLYGYTF. The CDR3 region has the DNA TGTGCCAGCAGCTTGACAGGCCTCTATGGCTACACCTTC. The rearrangement links TRBV5-4 to TRBJ1-2; TRBD1 is a possible D gene (5 bases). V lost 1 base and J 4 bases, leaving 8 bases between the germline ends. The germline CDR1 and CDR2 sequences are SGHNT and YYREEE (reference sequence). This CDR3 has 13 amino acids. Together with reference TRBV5-4 and TRBJ1-2, the CDR3 gives the full variable domain: ETGVTQSPTHLIKTRGQQVTLRCSSQSGHNTVSWYQQALGQGPQFIFQYYREEENGRGNFPPRFSGLQFPNYSSELNVNALELDDSALYLCASSLTGLYGYTFGSGTRLTVV.